This T cell receptor (beta chain) comes out of a study of identifying expanded T cells in peripheral blood. Findings and limits, study-wide: Across healthy donors, higher total template counts meant significantly greater roughly two-week count variance.

With respect to this clone: Its cognate antigen is unknown.

The trim removed 4 bases at V and 9 bases at J, leaving 7 bases unmatched. The V gene's germline CDR1 is SGHRS and CDR2 YFSETQ. The CDR3 loop spans 13 amino acids. Profiling relied on immunoSEQ multiplex PCR, and the TCRdb table lists in-frame clones only, not all of them. The profile shows about 90,000 clones, 86% of them singletons. The chain couples TRBV5-1 to TRBJ2-1; TRBD1 aligns across 7 bases. This TCR came from a person between 18 and 69 years old in good health. Sequencing was done on a sample of blood. CDR3 region: CASSPDRATEQFF. The CDR3 DNA reads as TGCGCCAGCAGCCCAGACAGGGCTACTGAGCAGTTCTTC.